This paragraph reports one TCR beta chain. Its antigen target is currently unknown. The input lacks base qualities; no much larger clone sits a single base away. The sample comes from a study of T cell changes during pregnancy in multiple sclerosis (dated by TCRdb to between 2018 and 2021). Notes on the research overall: The study looked at changes in the T cell repertoire across pregnancy in women with multiple sclerosis.

Libraries were constructed by the immunoSEQ multiplex PCR assay. The clones in this table, taken by TCRdb from immuneACCESS, are in-frame only. Not every clone is retained; where verified, under half of the shortfall comes from an unresolved V gene, and the cause of the rest is unknown. The sample table records about 33,000 clones; around 90% of these occur just once. 2.5% to 3% of the sample rests with the top ten. Measured from the cysteine to the phenylalanine, the CDR3 is 13 residues long. Solely the CDR3 DNA is kept, with 39 bases framed from the first base. CDR1 SGHRS and CDR2 YFSETQ are derived from the germline V gene. The V end loses 3 bases and the J end loses 6 bases, and a stretch of 10 bases separates them.

The source is a female donor in good health, enrolled as a control in a pregnancy study. The specimen comprised CD4+ T cells from peripheral blood mononuclear cells, sampled in the third trimester of pregnancy. This receptor chain uses TRBV5-1 and TRBJ2-1, with TRBD2 tentatively as D gene (5 bases match). Here the CDR3 is given as CASSSTEGNEQFF. The nucleotide sequence reads TGCGCCAGCAGCTCCACCGAGGGCAATGAGCAGTTCTTC. When the CDR3 is completed using the reference TRBV5-1 and TRBJ2-1 genes on either side, the full variable domain is KAGVTQTPRYLIKTRGQQVTLSCSPISGHRSVSWYQQTPGQGLQFLFEYFSETQRNKGNFPGRFSGRQFSNSRSEMNVSTLELGDSALYLCASSSTEGNEQFFGPGTRLTVL.